This T cell receptor (beta chain) appears in the sequencing data of a study of radiation and T cells in renal cell carcinoma. The CDR3 is made up of 14 amino acids. Germline V gene data show CDR1 as SNHLY and CDR2 as FYNNEI. This table comes from immunoSEQ multiplex PCR, and its TCRdb copy is limited to in-frame clones, with some not included. Among 120,000 to 150,000 clones listed, 70% to 90% were seen once. Time point: baseline pretreatment blood. Treatment reported: 15 Gy SBRT to primary tumor, nephrectomy 4 weeks later. Radiation-treated patients gave blood at baseline, week 2 and week 4. The sample holds one count of this clone.

The gene calls are TRBV2 and TRBJ2-5; weak D call: TRBD1 (5 bases). The better agreement between TRBJ2-7 and the DNA end casts doubt on the J call. Source: blood, taken from a patient whose treatment included radiotherapy and nephrectomy. This TCR came from a woman in her 50s with renal cell carcinoma. The CDR3 nucleotides are TGTGCCAGTAAGGGGCAGGGTAGTTCCTACGAGCAGTACTTC. It encodes CASKGQGSSYEQYF.